Presented here are 8 T cell receptor beta chains from one specimen sequenced in a study of beta chain features in type 1 diabetes. These receptors lack a known antigen. The sequenced template was cDNA made from the entire isolated RNA. Clones were read by immunoSEQ multiplex PCR, and TCRdb kept only the in-frame ones, dropping some. The sample records 300,000 to 350,000 clones, about a tenth being singletons. Findings and limits, study-wide: The study found moderately but significantly shorter TCRB CDR3s in all four CD4+ subsets of Type 1 diabetes patients.

The sequencing sample was made of central memory CD4+ T cells from blood. The receptors were gathered from a young man with type 1 diabetes.

The V gene is TRBV5-4, the J gene TRBJ2-3, with TRBD2 matching 9 bases. J gave up 3 bases and V 4 bases, and 3 bases lay outside the gene matches. Looked up from germline, CDR1 is SGHNT and CDR2 is YYREEE (reference sequence). CDR3 size: 14 residues. CDR3 nucleotides: TGTGCCAGCAGCGTTAGCGGGGGAACAGATACGCAGTATTTT. Amino acid sequence: CASSVSGGTDTQYF.

Worth noting for this clone: Its ends do not fully match the called genes, so a read error is possible. The rearrangement links TRBV7-7 to TRBJ1-4; no firm D call. This CDR3 spans 15 amino acids. Germline CDR1 SSHAT, CDR2 FNYEAQ (reference sequence). The CDR3: CASSPTDGFNEKLFF. CDR3 nucleotide sequence: TGTGCTAGCAGCCCGACCGACGGGTTTAATGAAAAACTGTTTTTT. The full variable domain, completed using reference TRBV7-7 and TRBJ1-4, is GAGVSQSPRYKVTKRGQDVTLRCDPISSHATLYWYQQALGQGPEFLTYFNYEAQPDKSGLPSDRFSAERPEGSISTLTIQRTEQRDSAMYRCASSPTDGFNEKLFFGSGTQLSVL.

This clone was counted ten times or more. V gene TRBV4-3 combines with J gene TRBJ2-7; 8 nucleotides align to TRBD1. The length of the CDR3 is 16 residues. Germline V gene data show CDR1 as LGHNA and CDR2 as YSLEER. Trimming cost V 1 base and J 4 bases; bases outside gene matches: 9. The CDR3 sequence is CASSQVATGDLYEQYF. In DNA, the CDR3 is TGCGCCAGCAGCCAAGTCGCGACAGGGGACCTGTACGAGCAGTACTTC.

This clone has more than one count but fewer than ten. V usage is TRBV29-1 and J usage is TRBJ1-3; D unclear. The CDR3 extends over 13 amino acids. V was shortened by 2 bases and J by 0 bases, with 5 bases between the two germline ends. Germline V gives CDR1 SQVTM, CDR2 ANQGSEA. The CDR3 DNA is TGCAGCGTTGAATTGAACTCTGGAAACACCATATATTTT. Its translation is CSVELNSGNTIYF.

This chain uses TRBV7-2 with TRBJ1-3; 8 bases map to TRBD1. Germline CDR1 SGHTA, CDR2 FQGNSA. J lost 1 base, V lost 3 bases, and 5 bases had no gene match. The CDR3 is 16 amino acids. CDR3 bases: TGTGCCAGCAGCTTGGGACAGGCTACTTCTGGAAACACCATATATTTT. Protein: CASSLGQATSGNTIYF.

This clone appeared many times. Here the CDR3 DNA reads TGTGCCTGGAGCAGACAGCTGGACACTGAAGCTTTCTTT. Its protein is CAWSRQLDTEAFF. The chain recombines TRBV30 with TRBJ1-1, with D possibly matching TRBD1 (5 bases). The length of the CDR3 is 13 residues. The ends were cut back, 3 bases at V and 3 bases at J, with 11 bases in the middle. Germline V gene lookup returns CDR1 GTSNPN and CDR2 SVGIG (reference sequence).

This chain connects TRBV9 to TRBJ1-2, with 7 positions matching TRBD1. The CDR3 spans 13 residues. The ends lost 5 bases at V and 8 bases at J; junction bases unmatched: 9. Germline V CDR1 and CDR2: SGDLS, YYNGEE. The CDR3 bases are TGTGCCAGCAGTTTGAGACAGGGACGGGGCTACACCTTC. Its protein product is CASSLRQGRGYTF.

V is TRBV7-9 and J is TRBJ1-5, with a weak D call TRBD1 (6 bases). Germline V gene data show CDR1 as SEHNR and CDR2 as FQNEAQ (reference sequence). This CDR3 spans 14 amino acids. V was cut by 5 bases and J by 7 bases, with 15 bases left in between. This chain's CDR3 is CASSQGLGGQPQHF. The CDR3, as DNA: TGTGCCAGCAGCCAGGGGTTGGGCGGCCAGCCCCAGCATTTT.